This T cell receptor beta chain stems from a study of patients and donors after allogeneic stem cell transplantation. TCRdb reprocessed the RT-PCR reads via MiXCR and lists one record per CDR3 protein. The sample shows some 960,000 distinct CDR3 sequences, approximately 19% of them seen only once. The CDR3 consists of 14 residues. V lost 5 bases, J lost 3 bases, and 11 bases lay in between. In germline, CDR1 is SGDLS, CDR2 YYNGEE. In its sample, this clonotype was seen a few times. The specimen sequenced was blood, either unsorted or a sorted T cell fraction (not recorded which). The source of this sequence is a human donor who was either an allogeneic HSCT recipient or a stem cell or donor lymphocyte infusion donor (not recorded which). It is not recorded whose cells these are; they may come from a transplant donor. The chain couples TRBV9 to TRBJ2-2; no clear D gene. This CDR3 reads CASRPIGDTGELFF. The CDR3 region has the DNA TGTGCCAGCAGACCCATAGGTGACACCGGGGAGCTGTTTTTT.